These 7 T cell receptor beta chains originate from one sample sequenced in a study of T cell responses to AZD1222 COVID-19 vaccine. The data were produced by immunoSEQ multiplex PCR, yet TCRdb's version contains in-frame clones alone and is incomplete. The sample consists of 120,000 or so clones, 85% to 90% of them appearing once. Sequencing used peripheral blood, obtained on day 0 of AZD1222 vaccination. Receptor source: an adult in good health.

The rearrangement joins TRBV4-1 to TRBJ2-7; possible D gene TRBD2, 6 bases. V shed 0 bases and J shed 4 bases, with 7 bases lying between them. Germline V gene sequence: CDR1 MGHRA, CDR2 YSYEKL. The CDR3 loop spans 13 amino acids. The DNA for the CDR3 is TGCGCCAGCAGCCAAGATAGCGGATACGAGCAGTACTTC. Translating it yields CASSQDSGYEQYF.

The V gene is TRBV6-1, the J gene TRBJ2-1; 7 bases match TRBD2. Trimming at V came to 0 bases and at J to 0 bases, leaving 8 bases not matched to a gene. The CDR3 is made up of 18 amino acids. Germline V gene data show CDR1 as MNHNS and CDR2 as SASEGT. The CDR3 sequence is CASSEAHPSGSSYNEQFF. In nucleotides, the CDR3 is TGTGCCAGCAGTGAAGCGCACCCTAGCGGCAGCTCCTACAATGAGCAGTTCTTC.

V is TRBV5-1 and J is TRBJ2-2; no clear D. CDR1 SGHRS and CDR2 YFSETQ come from the germline V gene. The CDR3 has 15 residues. V was pared by 6 bases and J by 4 bases, with 16 bases between. The CDR3 here is CASIKGDHGTGELFF. The CDR3 DNA reads TGCGCCAGCATTAAGGGTGACCATGGCACCGGGGAGCTGTTTTTT.

The chain has TRBV9 and TRBJ2-3; possible D gene TRBD2, 6 bases. Germline CDR1 and CDR2: SGDLS and YYNGEE. V gave up 4 bases and J gave up 1 base, with 13 bases separating them. This CDR3 contains 15 residues. The CDR3 loop is CASSLTSSGTDTQYF. DNA for the CDR3: TGTGCCAGCAGCCTCACCTCTAGCGGCACAGATACGCAGTATTTT.

This chain joins TRBV28 and TRBJ2-7; D gene unclear. Germline V gene data show CDR1 as MDHEN and CDR2 as SYDVKM. The CDR3 spans 12 residues. V was trimmed by 6 bases and J by 3 bases, leaving 9 bases between them. The CDR3 spells CASRGRVYEQYF. The CDR3 DNA sequence: TGTGCCAGCAGGGGCAGAGTCTACGAGCAGTACTTC.

J is TRBJ2-2 and V is TRBV3-1 (or the pseudogene TRBV3-2); D is perhaps TRBD2 (5 bases). Trimming stripped 3 bases from V and 6 bases from J, with 17 bases between. Germline V gene lookup returns CDR1 LGHDT and CDR2 YNNKEL (reference sequence). The CDR3 has 16 amino acids. This CDR3 reads CASSQHGGVYPGELFF. The CDR3, as DNA: TGTGCCAGCAGCCAGCACGGAGGAGTATACCCCGGGGAGCTGTTTTTT.

J is TRBJ2-3 and V is TRBV2; D remains ambiguous. CDR1 and CDR2 from the germline V gene are SNHLY and FYNNEI. CDR3 length: 11 amino acids. Trimming removed 8 bases from V and 3 bases from J, with 6 bases in between. The CDR3 DNA reads TGTGCCAGCCGAATAACAGATACGCAGTATTTT. Residues: CASRITDTQYF.